These 19 T cell receptor beta chains originate from one sample sequenced in a study of cytomegalovirus exposure and HLA in healthy donors. The PCR was carried out with 60 Vbeta primers and 13 Jbeta primers. Profiled with immunoSEQ multiplex PCR; TCRdb holds only in-frame clones, not every one. The table lists roughly 160,000 clones, about 82% of them singletons. Input material: PBMCs. These receptors came from a male donor in good health and CMV-seronegative.

The chain links TRBV19 to TRBJ2-7; maybe TRBD1 (5 bases). CDR1 LNHDA and CDR2 SQIVND come from the germline V gene (reference sequence). This CDR3 comprises 13 residues. The V end lost 4 bases, the J end lost 7 bases, and 14 bases lay between the germline ends. CDR3 protein: CASSTQTEQEQYF. The DNA for the CDR3 is TGTGCCAGTAGTACGCAGACAGAACAAGAGCAGTACTTC.

The chain joins TRBV7-8 to TRBJ1-4; 7 bases line up with TRBD1. V shed 4 bases and J 1 base; nucleotides not matched to a gene: 15. The CDR3 loop spans 19 amino acids. Germline V gives CDR1 SGHVS, CDR2 FQNEAQ. The CDR3 DNA sequence: TGTGCCAGCAGCTCAAATACATGGAGGGGGCGGGGAACTAATGAAAAACTGTTTTTT. It encodes CASSSNTWRGRGTNEKLFF.

This chain uses TRBV15 with TRBJ1-5; D is uncertain. Germline lookup yields CDR1 LNHNV and CDR2 YYDKDF (reference sequence). With 0 bases removed from V and 3 bases from J, the gap between germline ends came to 9 bases. This CDR3 comprises 15 residues. The CDR3 DNA reads as TGTGCCACCAGCAGAGATGCGGAGGACAATCAGCCCCAGCATTTT. It specifies CATSRDAEDNQPQHF.

The gene calls are TRBV4-3 and TRBJ2-5; TRBD2 aligns across 9 bases. The end of the DNA is better explained by TRBJ2-7, so the J call may be wrong. Per the germline V gene, CDR1 is LGHNA and CDR2 is YSLEER. The CDR3 runs 15 residues. CDR3 sequence: CASSQDPSGTYEQYF. The CDR3 DNA reads as TGCGCCAGCAGCCAAGACCCTAGCGGGACCTACGAGCAGTACTTC.

V gene TRBV5-6 combines with J gene TRBJ2-5, with 9 positions matching TRBD1. The CDR3 has 14 residues. V shed 1 base and J 5 bases; nucleotides not matched to a gene: 3. The V gene's germline CDR1 is SGHDT and CDR2 YYEEEE. This chain's CDR3 is CASSLTGGRETQYF. CDR3 DNA sequence: TGTGCCAGCAGCTTGACAGGGGGCAGGGAGACCCAGTACTTC.

This clone was found a few times. The chain carries TRBV2 and TRBJ2-3; tentative D call: TRBD2 (5 bases). This CDR3 spans 15 amino acids. Germline CDR1 SNHLY, CDR2 FYNNEI. The ends were cut back, 4 bases at V and 0 bases at J, with 11 bases in the middle. The CDR3, as DNA: TGTGCCAGCAGTGTCTCTAGCCCCAGCACAGATACGCAGTATTTT. Translated: CASSVSSPSTDTQYF.

The genes are TRBV29-1 and TRBJ1-2, with D tentatively TRBD1 (6 bases). Per germline, CDR1 SQVTM and CDR2 ANQGSEA. The CDR3 extends over 12 amino acids. V was clipped by 6 bases and J by 4 bases, with 12 bases between them. The CDR3 is CSVLGQSYGYTF. CDR3 nucleotides: TGCAGCGTCCTAGGACAGTCCTATGGCTACACCTTC.

This chain links TRBV6-1 with TRBJ1-3; tentative D call: TRBD1 (6 bases). The V gene's germline CDR1 is MNHNS and CDR2 SASEGT. Trimming left V 7 bases short and J 0 bases short, with 10 bases between. The CDR3 totals 14 residues. CDR3 in DNA: TGTGCCAGCATTCAGGGGTTCTCTGGAAACACCATATATTTT. Its translation is CASIQGFSGNTIYF.

The V and J genes are TRBV6-6 and TRBJ2-3, with 7 positions matching TRBD2. This CDR3 has 15 amino acids. J gave up 2 bases and V 4 bases, and 6 bases lay outside the gene matches. CDR1 and CDR2 (germline): MNHNY, SVGAGI (reference sequence). CDR3 sequence (DNA): TGTGCCAGCAGTTCTGGGCGGGGGAACACAGATACGCAGTATTTT. Its protein is CASSSGRGNTDTQYF.

The V gene is TRBV6-5, the J gene TRBJ2-5; no clear D gene. The CDR3 extends over 12 amino acids. CDR1 is MNHEY and CDR2 is SVGAGI in the germline V gene. Trimming took off 6 bases at V and 2 bases at J, with 7 bases between the two ends. The CDR3 bases are TGTGCCAGCAGCCGTGCGCAAGAGACCCAGTACTTC. Amino acids: CASSRAQETQYF.

The chain is built from TRBV28 and TRBJ2-3, with 7 bases identical to TRBD1. The CDR3 spans 15 residues. The ends lost 4 bases at V and 2 bases at J; junction bases unmatched: 6. Germline assignment: CDR1 MDHEN and CDR2 SYDVKM. As DNA, the CDR3 is TGTGCCAGCAGTTGGGTCAGGGGGTCCACAGATACGCAGTATTTT. It translates to CASSWVRGSTDTQYF.

V is TRBV11-3 and J is TRBJ1-1, with D unclear. Trimming took off 5 bases at V and 1 base at J, with 8 bases between the two ends. The CDR3 runs 13 residues. Germline CDR1 and CDR2: SGHNT and YENEEA. CDR3 sequence (DNA): TGTGCCAGCAGCCGAGGCCGGAACACTGAAGCTTTCTTT. It is translated as CASSRGRNTEAFF. The full variable domain, with the rest looked up from reference TRBV11-3 and TRBJ1-1, is EAGVVQSPRYKIIEKKQPVAFWCNPISGHNTLYWYLQNLGQGPELLIRYENEEAVDDSQLPKDRFSAERLKGVDSTLKIQPAELGDSAVYLCASSRGRNTEAFFGQGTRLTVV.

This clone has a handful of counts. The rearrangement joins TRBV30 to TRBJ2-1; 7 positions agree with TRBD2. CDR1 is GTSNPN, CDR2 SVGIG, per germline (reference sequence). The CDR3 extends over 13 amino acids. V was pared by 6 bases and J by 6 bases, with 8 bases of the junction left unmatched. The CDR3 is CACGLSGGNEQFF. As DNA, the CDR3 is TGTGCCTGCGGGCTATCGGGGGGCAATGAGCAGTTCTTC.

The J gene is TRBJ2-2, the V gene TRBV6-1; D call uncertain. Trimming removed 6 bases at V and 0 bases at J, with 11 bases between. The CDR3 length is 15 residues. In germline, CDR1 is MNHNS, CDR2 SASEGT. Written as DNA, the CDR3 is TGTGCCAGCAGCCGACACCGCTCGAACACCGGGGAGCTGTTTTTT. Translation gives CASSRHRSNTGELFF.

This rearrangement joins TRBV6-1 to TRBJ2-7; 9 nucleotides line up with TRBD2. Germline-derived CDR1 and CDR2 are MNHNS and SASEGT. Germline trimming cut 6 bases from V and 2 bases from J; bases unmatched to any gene: 5. This CDR3 contains 14 residues. For the CDR3, the DNA is TGTGCCAGCAGCTCGGGACTAGCAACCTACGAGCAGTACTTC. Translating gives CASSSGLATYEQYF.

The CDR3 loop is CASSLGSTGGNQPQHF. The CDR3, as DNA: TGCGCCAGCAGCTTGGGTTCGACAGGGGGCAATCAGCCCCAGCATTTT. The chain recombines TRBV5-1 with TRBJ1-5; 8 bases are a match to TRBD1. CDR1 is SGHRS, CDR2 YFSETQ, per germline. With V trimmed by 0 bases and J by 2 bases, 4 bases remained unmatched. This CDR3 spans 16 amino acids. Looking up the rest from reference TRBV5-1 and TRBJ1-5 gives the full variable domain: KAGVTQTPRYLIKTRGQQVTLSCSPISGHRSVSWYQQTPGQGLQFLFEYFSETQRNKGNFPGRFSGRQFSNSRSEMNVSTLELGDSALYLCASSLGSTGGNQPQHFGDGTRLSIL.

The rearrangement joins TRBV2 to TRBJ2-1, with D possibly matching TRBD1 (5 bases). Germline CDR1 is SNHLY and CDR2 is FYNNEI. The CDR3 consists of 14 residues. Trimming pared 7 bases from V and 4 bases from J, leaving 14 bases between. CDR3 sequence reads: CASTEADTYNEQFF. DNA of the CDR3: TGTGCCAGCACCGAGGCGGACACTTACAATGAGCAGTTCTTC.

The chain employs TRBV4-1 and TRBJ1-1; D gene unclear. Germline V gene sequence: CDR1 MGHRA, CDR2 YSYEKL. The V and J ends lost 2 bases and 4 bases respectively, with 8 bases between them. The CDR3 is made up of 13 amino acids. The CDR3 bases are TGCGCCAGCAGCCAATTCGGGATCACTGAAGCTTTCTTT. Translated: CASSQFGITEAFF.

DNA for the CDR3: TGTGCCAGCAGTTTATGGCAGGGGAAAGAGACCCAGTACTTC. The encoded protein is CASSLWQGKETQYF. The chain combines TRBV28 with TRBJ2-5; the D gene is possibly TRBD1 (6 bases). This CDR3 comprises 14 residues. V lost 0 bases, J lost 3 bases, and 8 bases lay in between. Germline V gives CDR1 MDHEN, CDR2 SYDVKM.